The table lists the clone carrying this T cell receptor beta chain with a few counts. Its antigen remains unknown. This same CDR3 is encoded by further DNA sequences in the sample. The data stem from a study of shared clonotypes between healthy human individuals. The study, taken as a whole, reports: Shared clonotypes: approximately 4.5% naive CD4, 3.5% to 4% naive CD8, less than 2.5% memory CD4, under 0.45% memory CD8.

The CDR3 runs 11 residues. The V end was cut by 6 bases, the J end by 0 bases, with 1 base between. In germline, CDR1 is SNHLY, CDR2 FYNNEI. Clones were read by immunoSEQ multiplex PCR, and TCRdb kept only the in-frame ones, dropping some. The table shows roughly 2 million clones, with almost 96% occurring only once. The receptor was derived from a man in his late teens or twenties in good health. The chain links TRBV2 to TRBJ2-3; no reliable D call. The sequenced material came from naive CD4+ T cells sorted from blood. Subset noted: CD45RA+ positively selected. The chain's CDR3 is CASSSTDTQYF. CDR3 nucleotides: TGTGCCAGCAGCAGCACAGATACGCAGTATTTT.